This T cell receptor (beta chain) was retrieved from a study of T cell responses to AZD1222 COVID-19 vaccine. Whole-study context: Second-dose intervals near 4 or 12 weeks were combined.

As concerns this clone: Its antigen is not known.

Generated by immunoSEQ multiplex PCR, the TCRdb table keeps only in-frame clones and is missing some. The profile covers approximately 150,000 clones, with 92% appearing a single time and about 2.5% taken by the ten largest. Study-level points and caveats: Sampled repertoires all dated from after the peak T cell response. Among vaccine-associated CD4 TCRs, coverage spanned spike, with dominance at 160-218 and 743-854. Donors skewed white British and female; clonal diversity was possibly underestimated.

CDR1 is SGHRS and CDR2 is YFSETQ in the germline V gene. V lost 0 bases to trimming and J lost 4 bases, with 9 bases between them. This CDR3 comprises 14 residues. The V and J genes are TRBV5-1 and TRBJ2-3, with D hard to call. Here the sequenced sample was peripheral blood, taken on day 0 of AZD1222 vaccination. The receptor was isolated from an adult in good health. CDR3 nucleotide sequence: TGCGCCAGCAGCTTGGAACAGAACTCAGATACGCAGTATTTT. This codes for CASSLEQNSDTQYF.